The clone carrying this T cell receptor (beta chain) was observed at least ten times. Its antigen is not known. This sample is drawn from a study of T cell repertoires in cytomegalovirus infection. Study as a whole: In public TCR beta signatures, there were indications of both CMV infection and matching HLA type.

The CDR3 runs to 14 residues. V was cut by 3 bases and J by 4 bases, with 12 bases left in between. CDR1 and CDR2 from the germline V gene are LNHDA and SQIVND (reference sequence). MiXCR, run by TCRdb on the reads, gives a single entry per CDR3 protein. The sample shows 65,000 to 90,000 distinct CDR3 sequences, under 4.5% of them seen only once. Findings of the study overall: Dominant in the ex vivo response were TCR beta clonotypes restricted by HLA-C and specific for CMV.

The TCR originated in a human donor in good health (CMV status not recorded). Some clones in this sample may be carry-over from other donors' samples. Sequenced input: PBMCs. The rearrangement joins TRBV19 to TRBJ1-1, with D maybe TRBD1 (5 bases). The CDR3, as DNA: TGTGCCAGTAGTATGTCAGGGTTTGGCACTGAAGCTTTCTTT. Its translation: CASSMSGFGTEAFF. The entire variable domain, with the rest obtained from reference TRBV19 and TRBJ1-1, is as follows: DGGITQSPKYLFRKEGQNVTLSCEQNLNHDAMYWYRQDPGQGLRLIYYSQIVNDFQKGDIAEGYSVSREKKESFPLTVTSAQKNPTAFYLCASSMSGFGTEAFFGQGTRLTVV.